This T cell receptor beta chain comes out of a study of cytomegalovirus exposure and HLA in healthy donors. About the research overall: A prior analysis found fewer than 120 million unique TCR beta sequences from some 200 million T cells.

In regard to this clone: No antigen is known for it.

Whole-study results and caveats: According to the study, 160 or so TCR beta chains were cytomegalovirus-associated. A few chains tied to CMV proved CMV antigen-specific in vitro. Later on, a genetic analysis was performed. It linked a missense variant in DCLRE1C with V- and J-gene trimming of TCR beta.

It was with 60 Vbeta and 13 Jbeta primers that the PCR ran. The method was immunoSEQ multiplex PCR; TCRdb's version includes in-frame clones alone and lacks a portion of them. The sample has about 90,000 clones; about 62% are singletons. Sequenced sample: PBMCs. This TCR was recovered from a man aged 25-45 years in good health and CMV-seronegative.

The DNA of the CDR3 is TGTGCCAGCAGTTTGGGGACAGGGACCAACGTCCTGACTTTC. Translation gives CASSLGTGTNVLTF. V is TRBV27 and J is TRBJ2-6; 9 bases line up with TRBD1. V shed 3 bases, J shed 8 bases, and the junction held 2 bases outside the gene matches. Germline V gene data show CDR1 as MNHEY and CDR2 as SMNVEV (reference sequence). The CDR3 contains 14 residues. Variable domain in full (rest from reference TRBV27 and TRBJ2-6): EAQVTQNPRYLITVTGKKLTVTCSQNMNHEYMSWYRQDPGLGLRQIYYSMNVEVTDKGDVPEGYKVSRKEKRNFPLILESPSPNQTSLYFCASSLGTGTNVLTFGAGSRLTVL.